A single T cell receptor beta chain is shown here with its context. Its antigen is unknown. This entry belongs to a study of cytomegalovirus exposure and HLA in healthy donors. As for the study in general: Genotyping showed approximately 81% of roughly 400 donors falling in the Caucasian-associated ancestry cluster.

The CDR3 is made up of 14 amino acids. Researchers ran the PCR with 60 Vbeta and 13 Jbeta primers. Sequencing was performed with immunoSEQ multiplex PCR; in TCRdb, only in-frame clones are kept and a portion is missing. The sample lists 130,000 or so clones; roughly 82% were seen once. Whole-study findings and limits: Earlier results showed most TCR beta V segments being productive about 87% or about 30% of the time. A reported reduction in N-insertions relative to the roughly 640-donor mean was seen in an Asian-associated ancestry cluster in a later analysis.

The chain carries TRBV21-1 and TRBJ2-7; the table's D gene call, TRBD1, was not cross checked with the DNA. TRBV21-1 has pseudogene status. The material sequenced was PBMCs. The source is a woman under 30 in good health and CMV-seropositive. DNA of the CDR3: TGTGCCAGCAGACCGGGACAGGCACCCTACGAGCAGTACTTC. This encodes CASRPGQAPYEQYF.